The 22 T cell receptor beta chains presented below share a single source sample, sequenced in a study of blood T cell repertoires in COVID-19. Measured with immunoSEQ multiplex PCR; TCRdb has only the in-frame clones, and not every one. Here the sample spans around 300,000 clones, roughly 90% being singletons. Sequencing input: PBMCs or T cells enriched from blood (not recorded which). These receptors came from an older woman who had recovered from COVID-19.

The chain couples TRBV19 to TRBJ2-7; D may be TRBD2 (5 bases). Trimming shortened V by 7 bases and J by 0 bases, and 10 bases separated the two germline ends. CDR1 LNHDA and CDR2 SQIVND come from the germline V gene (reference sequence). CDR3 length: 13 amino acids. The CDR3 is CASNGESSYEQYF. CDR3 DNA sequence: TGTGCCAGTAATGGGGAGAGCTCCTACGAGCAGTACTTC.

The chain's CDR3 is CASSLIDSSYNEQFF. The CDR3 coding sequence is TGCGCCAGCAGCTTGATTGACAGCTCCTACAATGAGCAGTTCTTC. The V and J genes are TRBV5-1 and TRBJ2-1, with D perhaps matching TRBD1 (5 bases). This CDR3 has 15 amino acids. CDR1 SGHRS and CDR2 YFSETQ come from the germline V gene. The ends were cut back, 1 base at V and 0 bases at J, with 8 bases in the middle. Based on the CDR3 plus reference TRBV5-1 and TRBJ2-1, the full variable domain is KAGVTQTPRYLIKTRGQQVTLSCSPISGHRSVSWYQQTPGQGLQFLFEYFSETQRNKGNFPGRFSGRQFSNSRSEMNVSTLELGDSALYLCASSLIDSSYNEQFFGPGTRLTVL.

This chain connects TRBV15 to TRBJ2-7, with D perhaps matching TRBD2 (5 bases). CDR1 and CDR2 (germline): LNHNV, YYDKDF (reference sequence). The V and J ends lost 0 bases and 2 bases respectively, with 14 bases between them. The CDR3 covers 16 residues. The CDR3 sequence is CATSREASKRAYEQYF. The DNA for the CDR3 is TGTGCCACCAGCAGAGAGGCTAGCAAAAGGGCCTACGAGCAGTACTTC.

This sequence joins TRBV2 and TRBJ2-5; D is ambiguous. Between the trimmed V and J ends, which lost 2 bases and 6 bases, there was a span of 4 bases. The CDR3 covers 11 residues. CDR1 and CDR2 (germline): SNHLY, FYNNEI. As DNA, the CDR3 is TGTGCCAGCAGTGAACAGAAGACCCAGTACTTC. Amino acids: CASSEQKTQYF.

This clone was counted once. This rearrangement joins TRBV2 to TRBJ1-5; TRBD1 might be the D (6 bases). The CDR3 runs to 14 residues. V was trimmed by 7 bases and J by 4 bases, leaving 14 bases between them. Germline V gene lookup returns CDR1 SNHLY and CDR2 FYNNEI. CDR3 coding DNA: TGTGCCAGCAACCCTCAGGGGACGAATCAGCCCCAGCATTTT. Translation gives CASNPQGTNQPQHF.

This chain joins TRBV7-8 and TRBJ2-3, with TRBD1 identical over 10 bases. V gave up 1 base and J gave up 1 base; unmatched junction bases: 11. The germline gives CDR1 SGHVS, CDR2 FQNEAQ. The CDR3 is 19 amino acids. CDR3 region: CASSLGSTTGTGGTDTQYF. CDR3 bases: TGTGCCAGCAGCTTAGGATCGACCACGGGGACAGGGGGCACAGATACGCAGTATTTT.

The V gene is TRBV29-1, the J gene TRBJ1-2; possible D gene TRBD1, 6 bases. Germline V gives CDR1 SQVTM, CDR2 ANQGSEA. The ends were cut back, 6 bases at V and 2 bases at J, with 19 bases in the middle. The CDR3 covers 15 residues. CDR3 in DNA: TGCAGCGTCCGCCTCGGCGGGGGCGGAAACTATGGCTACACCTTC. This codes for CSVRLGGGGNYGYTF. The full variable domain, its missing parts supplied by reference TRBV29-1 and TRBJ1-2, is SAVISQKPSRDICQRGTSLTIQCQVDSQVTMMFWYRQQPGQSLTLIATANQGSEATYESGFVIDKFPISRPNLTFSTLTVSNMSPEDSSIYLCSVRLGGGGNYGYTFGSGTRLTVV.

V gene TRBV5-1 combines with J gene TRBJ1-2; D possibly corresponds to TRBD1 (6 bases). V was trimmed by 4 bases and J by 4 bases, leaving 11 bases between them. Germline V gives CDR1 SGHRS, CDR2 YFSETQ. The CDR3 totals 13 residues. This chain's CDR3 is CASSPTGTYGYTF. The DNA of the CDR3 is TGCGCCAGCAGCCCAACAGGGACCTATGGCTACACCTTC.

The chain recombines TRBV19 with TRBJ1-5, with no clear D. Trimming removed 5 bases at V and 0 bases at J, with 8 bases between. The germline V gene encodes CDR1 LNHDA and CDR2 SQIVND (reference sequence). The length of the CDR3 is 14 residues. CDR3 loop: CASSLALSNQPQHF. CDR3 sequence (DNA): TGTGCCAGTAGTTTAGCACTTAGCAATCAGCCCCAGCATTTT.

This chain links TRBV6-6 with TRBJ1-6; D might be TRBD1 (5 bases). CDR1 is MNHNY, CDR2 SVGAGI, per germline (reference sequence). Trimming took off 7 bases at V and 6 bases at J, with 19 bases between the two ends. CDR3 length: 16 residues. DNA for the CDR3: TGTGCCAGCAATAGGGAGGGGCCGACCACTAATTCACCCCTCCACTTT. Its protein product is CASNREGPTTNSPLHF.

The sample holds a few counts of this clone. J is TRBJ1-3 and V is TRBV3-1 (or the pseudogene TRBV3-2); D unclear. Trimming took off 3 bases at V and 3 bases at J, with 3 bases between the two ends. The CDR3 loop spans 12 amino acids. CDR1 and CDR2 (germline): LGHDT, YNNKEL (reference sequence). The CDR3 coding sequence is TGTGCCAGCAGCCAGAGTGGAAACACCATATATTTT. Amino acids: CASSQSGNTIYF.

The chain combines TRBV9 with TRBJ2-1; D is possibly TRBD1 (6 bases). CDR3 length: 14 amino acids. Germline CDR1 is SGDLS and CDR2 is YYNGEE. With 3 bases removed from V and 3 bases from J, the gap between germline ends came to 10 bases. The CDR3 DNA sequence: TGTGCCAGCAGCGGGGGGCAATACTACAATGAGCAGTTCTTC. Its protein product is CASSGGQYYNEQFF.

V and J are TRBV5-1 and TRBJ1-1; D is perhaps TRBD1 (5 bases). Germline loops: CDR1 SGHRS, CDR2 YFSETQ. V lost 4 bases, J lost 11 bases, and 21 bases lay in between. The CDR3 is 14 residues long. DNA for the CDR3: TGCGCCAGCAGCCTCGGGAGCCCTTTGGGGGATGCTTTCTTT. This encodes CASSLGSPLGDAFF.

The chain has TRBV30 and TRBJ1-5; 8 positions match TRBD1. Per germline, CDR1 GTSNPN and CDR2 SVGIG (reference sequence). V trimming: 0 bases; J trimming: 7 bases; junction bases outside the gene matches: 11. This CDR3 has 16 residues. As DNA, the CDR3 is TGTGCCTGGAGTGTACCGGGACAGGCAATCCGACAGCCCCAGCATTTT. Translation gives CAWSVPGQAIRQPQHF.

A single count supports this clone. V and J are TRBV2 and TRBJ2-7; 8 bases fit TRBD2. The CDR3 length is 13 residues. CDR1 SNHLY and CDR2 FYNNEI come from the germline V gene. Losses at the gene ends were 6 bases for V and 6 bases for J; bases not matched to a gene: 7. The chain's CDR3 is CASSREGIGEQYF. The CDR3 DNA sequence: TGTGCCAGCAGCCGGGAGGGAATCGGCGAGCAGTACTTC. Supplemented by reference TRBV2 and TRBJ2-7, the full variable domain reads EPEVTQTPSHQVTQMGQEVILRCVPISNHLYFYWYRQILGQKVEFLVSFYNNEISEKSEIFDDQFSVERPDGSNFTLKIRSTKLEDSAMYFCASSREGIGEQYFGPGTRLTVT.

This clone turned up a few times. The chain is built from TRBV19 and TRBJ2-7; tentatively, D is TRBD2 (6 bases). The CDR3 length is 15 residues. Germline CDR1 is LNHDA and CDR2 is SQIVND (reference sequence). V lost 5 bases and J 4 bases, leaving 18 bases between the germline ends. CDR3 loop: CASSPRDFPGYEQYF. As DNA, the CDR3 is TGTGCCAGTAGTCCTCGGGACTTTCCTGGGTACGAGCAGTACTTC.

This chain uses TRBV29-1 with TRBJ1-3; 8 bases align to TRBD1. V lost 4 bases, J lost 8 bases, and 7 bases stayed unmatched. CDR1 SQVTM and CDR2 ANQGSEA come from the germline V gene. This CDR3 comprises 13 residues. The CDR3 DNA sequence: TGCAGCGTTGCCGGACAGGGAGGGGACACCATATATTTT. Amino acid sequence: CSVAGQGGDTIYF.

The rearrangement uses TRBV9 and TRBJ2-1, with 10 bases that match TRBD2. The length of the CDR3 is 16 residues. Germline V gene sequence: CDR1 SGDLS, CDR2 YYNGEE. Trimming cost V 4 bases and J 4 bases; bases outside gene matches: 8. The CDR3 sequence: CASSHPTSGIYNEQFF. CDR3 sequence (DNA): TGTGCCAGCAGCCACCCTACTAGCGGGATTTACAATGAGCAGTTCTTC.

This clone has a single count. The rearrangement links TRBV6-4 to TRBJ1-6; D perhaps matches TRBD1 (5 bases). CDR3 length: 16 residues. The V and J ends lost 6 bases and 1 base respectively, with 13 bases between them. Per germline, CDR1 MRHNA and CDR2 SNTAGT. This CDR3 reads CASRVPRVSYNSPLHF. CDR3 nucleotide sequence: TGTGCCAGCAGAGTTCCCAGGGTGTCCTATAATTCACCCCTCCACTTT.

Many counts were recorded for this clone. This rearrangement joins TRBV15 to TRBJ1-2, with D perhaps matching TRBD1 (5 bases). This CDR3 region has 17 residues. In germline, CDR1 is LNHNV, CDR2 YYDKDF (reference sequence). Trimming removed 3 bases at V and 0 bases at J, with 17 bases between. As DNA, the CDR3 is TGTGCCACCAGCAGCAACAGACAGTCTCACTCTAACTATGGCTACACCTTC. Protein product: CATSSNRQSHSNYGYTF.

This clone was detected once. The gene calls are TRBV9 and TRBJ1-6; D is undetermined. Germline V gene lookup returns CDR1 SGDLS and CDR2 YYNGEE. There are 15 residues in the CDR3. V lost 4 bases and J 6 bases, leaving 14 bases between the germline ends. The CDR3 DNA sequence: TGTGCCAGCAGCTCCTCCACTAACGCTAATTCACCCCTCCACTTT. Its protein is CASSSSTNANSPLHF. Combining the CDR3 with reference TRBV9 and TRBJ1-6 gives the whole variable domain DSGVTQTPKHLITATGQRVTLRCSPRSGDLSVYWYQQSLDQGLQFLIQYYNGEERAKGNILERFSAQQFPDLHSELNLSSLELGDSALYFCASSSSTNANSPLHFGNGTRLTVT.

This clone was seen a few times. The chain has TRBV30 and TRBJ1-1, with TRBD1 matching 8 bases. The length of the CDR3 is 15 residues. The trim removed 3 bases at V and 4 bases at J, leaving 10 bases unmatched. Germline CDR1 reads GTSNPN; CDR2 reads SVGIG (reference sequence). The CDR3 loop reads CAWRRRTGRGTEAFF. DNA of the CDR3: TGTGCCTGGAGGAGGAGGACAGGGAGAGGCACTGAAGCTTTCTTT.